A single sample is the source of the 26 T cell receptor beta chains below, sequenced in a study of blood T cell repertoires in COVID-19. The table came from immunoSEQ multiplex PCR; TCRdb's copy has only in-frame clones and leaves some out. The data contain tens of thousands of clones, about 90% of them singletons. Sequencing was done on a sample of peripheral blood. All receptors derive from a man aged 50 or older with COVID-19, enrolled during active disease.

This clone came up once. This chain links TRBV5-1 with TRBJ2-7; D is ambiguous. V shed 2 bases and J shed 3 bases, with 9 bases lying between them. From germline, CDR1 is SGHRS and CDR2 YFSETQ. CDR3 size: 13 residues. The chain's CDR3 is CASSFGRNYEQYF. In DNA form, the CDR3 reads TGCGCCAGCAGCTTTGGCAGAAACTACGAGCAGTACTTC.

This chain connects TRBV11-1 to TRBJ2-3, with a tentative D call TRBD2 (6 bases). Deletions cut 3 bases from V and 6 bases from J, with 16 bases between. Germline CDR1 and CDR2: SGHAT and FQDESV (reference sequence). The CDR3 spans 15 residues. In nucleotides, the CDR3 is TGTGCCAGCAGCTTGGGGGGTGTAGGATGGGATACGCAGTATTTT. Translating gives CASSLGGVGWDTQYF.

The J gene is TRBJ2-1, the V gene TRBV6-1; TRBD1 matches at 8 bases. Losses at the gene ends were 2 bases for V and 4 bases for J; bases not matched to a gene: 10. The V gene's germline CDR1 is MNHNS and CDR2 SASEGT. CDR3 length: 17 residues. Here the CDR3 reads CASSESIRDRIYNEQFF. The CDR3, as DNA: TGTGCCAGCAGTGAAAGTATCCGGGACAGGATATACAATGAGCAGTTCTTC.

The chain recombines TRBV19 with TRBJ2-5; 9 bases are a match to TRBD1. Germline loops: CDR1 LNHDA, CDR2 SQIVND (reference sequence). The CDR3 is 16 residues long. V lost 5 bases, J lost 5 bases, and 12 bases stayed unmatched. CDR3 nucleotides: TGTGCCAGTAGTGGAACCCGGACAGGGGAGGGGGAGACCCAGTACTTC. It specifies CASSGTRTGEGETQYF.

CDR3 region: CASSEGGQGYTIYF. The CDR3 bases are TGTGCCAGCAGTGAAGGGGGACAGGGGTACACCATATATTTT. The chain joins TRBV6-1 to TRBJ1-3; TRBD1 matches 10 bases. The J segment lost 8 bases and the V segment lost 1 base, leaving 2 bases of the junction unmatched. Germline V lookup: CDR1 MNHNS, CDR2 SASEGT. This CDR3 spans 14 amino acids.

The chain is built from TRBV3-1 (or the pseudogene TRBV3-2) and TRBJ1-1; 9 nucleotides line up with TRBD1. V lost 4 bases to trimming and J lost 3 bases; unmatched junction nucleotides: 6. Germline V gene data show CDR1 as LGHDT and CDR2 as YNNKEL (reference sequence). This CDR3 has 15 amino acids. CDR3 amino acids: CASSRDRVEDTEAFF. The CDR3 nucleotides are TGTGCCAGCAGCCGGGACAGGGTGGAGGACACTGAAGCTTTCTTT.

This chain uses TRBV19 with TRBJ2-7; 7 bases align to TRBD2. The V gene end was trimmed by 4 bases and the J gene end by 5 bases; junction bases not matched to a gene: 8. Germline CDR1 is LNHDA and CDR2 is SQIVND (reference sequence). The CDR3 loop spans 14 amino acids. CDR3 amino acids: CASSKKAGPHEQYF. The DNA for the CDR3 is TGTGCCAGTAGTAAGAAAGCGGGGCCCCACGAGCAGTACTTC.

V gene TRBV15 combines with J gene TRBJ2-7; 7 bases map to TRBD2. With 3 bases clipped from V and 3 bases from J, the junction kept 8 bases outside the gene matches. This CDR3 spans 15 amino acids. The germline V gene has CDR1 LNHNV and CDR2 YYDKDF (reference sequence). DNA for the CDR3: TGTGCCACCAGCAGGCCGGGACTACTTATCTACGAGCAGTACTTC. It encodes CATSRPGLLIYEQYF.

Details on this clone: Germline and junction disagree at one end, which may indicate a read error. The gene calls are TRBV6-1 and TRBJ1-5, with D perhaps matching TRBD1 (6 bases). The CDR3 spans 13 residues. Germline V lookup: CDR1 MNHNS, CDR2 SASEGT. For the CDR3, the DNA is TGTGCCAGCACTGAACAGGGAGGCCAGCCCCAGCATTTT. As protein: CASTEQGGQPQHF.

This sequence joins TRBV15 and TRBJ2-1, with 7 positions matching TRBD2. Germline CDR1 and CDR2: LNHNV and YYDKDF (reference sequence). V dropped 1 base and J dropped 5; count of bases not matched to a gene: 8. This CDR3 contains 16 residues. CDR3 region: CATSRVGGGLDNEQFF. The DNA of the CDR3 is TGTGCCACCAGCAGAGTCGGGGGAGGGCTGGACAATGAGCAGTTCTTC. The variable domain in full, with the rest retrieved from reference TRBV15 and TRBJ2-1, is DAMVIQNPRYQVTQFGKPVTLSCSQTLNHNVMYWYQQKSSQAPKLLFHYYDKDFNNEADTPDNFQSRRPNTSFCFLDIRSPGLGDTAMYLCATSRVGGGLDNEQFFGPGTRLTVL.

The chain has TRBV12-3 or TRBV12-4 and TRBJ2-5; D is perhaps TRBD1 (6 bases). The CDR3 is 13 amino acids. Trimming took 5 bases from V and 0 from J, leaving 7 bases between them. The CDR3 DNA reads as TGTGCCAGCAGTAGGACAGACCAAGAGACCCAGTACTTC. Translation: CASSRTDQETQYF.

The V call is TRBV7-2, the J call TRBJ2-7, with D perhaps matching TRBD1 (5 bases). Germline values: CDR1 SGHTA, CDR2 FQGNSA. V was cut by 1 base and J by 4 bases, with 14 bases left in between. The CDR3 is 15 amino acids. The CDR3 DNA reads as TGTGCCAGCAGCTTAGGTTCACAGGCAGGGTACGAGCAGTACTTC. Protein: CASSLGSQAGYEQYF.

This clone was observed a few times. V is TRBV7-2 and J is TRBJ1-3; D ambiguous. Germline values: CDR1 SGHTA, CDR2 FQGNSA. With 2 bases removed from V and 0 bases from J, the gap between germline ends came to 11 bases. CDR3 length: 16 amino acids. This CDR3 is CASSLRLVGSGNTIYF. The CDR3, as DNA: TGTGCCAGCAGCTTAAGGCTAGTGGGCTCTGGAAACACCATATATTTT.

In DNA, the CDR3 is TGTGCCAGCAGCCGGAGGGGGGGGGCAGGAAACACCATATATTTT. It codes for CASSRRGGAGNTIYF. J is TRBJ1-3 and V is TRBV7-2, with D perhaps TRBD1 (6 bases). CDR3 length equals 15 residues. V was pared by 5 bases and J by 4 bases, with 15 bases between. CDR1 and CDR2 (germline): SGHTA, FQGNSA. The full variable domain, in which reference TRBV7-2 and TRBJ1-3 provide the parts outside the CDR3, is GAGVSQSPSNKVTEKGKDVELRCDPISGHTALYWYRQSLGQGLEFLIYFQGNSAPDKSGLPSDRFSAERTGGSVSTLTIQRTQQEDSAVYLCASSRRGGAGNTIYFGEGSWLTVV.

The gene calls are TRBV4-3 and TRBJ1-4; 9 nucleotides match TRBD1. Germline lookup yields CDR1 LGHNA and CDR2 YSLEER. Trimming at V came to 0 bases and at J to 9 bases, leaving 14 bases not matched to a gene. The CDR3 sequence is 18 residues long. The CDR3 loop reads CASSQDAEDGTGSQKLFF. CDR3 coding DNA: TGCGCCAGCAGCCAAGATGCCGAAGACGGGACAGGGTCGCAAAAACTGTTTTTT.

This sequence joins TRBV6-5 and TRBJ2-1, with 9 bases that match TRBD1. This CDR3 has 14 amino acids. CDR1 is MNHEY, CDR2 SVGAGI, per germline. The junction had 1 base not matched to a gene; V was cut back by 6 bases and J by 1 base. The CDR3 sequence is CASRGTGSYNEQFF. The CDR3 bases are TGTGCCAGCAGAGGGACAGGGTCCTACAATGAGCAGTTCTTC.

The chain combines TRBV7-9 with TRBJ2-7; 7 nucleotides line up with TRBD1. The CDR3 length is 14 residues. CDR1 is SEHNR, CDR2 FQNEAQ, per germline (reference sequence). The V gene end was trimmed by 6 bases and the J gene end by 0 bases; junction bases not matched to a gene: 5. The CDR3 DNA is TGTGCCAGCAGTCCGGGACAGAGCTCCTACGAGCAGTACTTC. Amino acid sequence: CASSPGQSSYEQYF.

V and J are TRBV18 and TRBJ2-7; 7 nucleotides match TRBD1. This CDR3 is built from 15 residues. The germline V gene encodes CDR1 KGHSH and CDR2 LQKENI. With V trimmed by 3 bases and J by 5 bases, 10 bases remained unmatched. In DNA form, the CDR3 reads TGTGCCAGCTCACCGATCACCGACAGGGAAGACGAGCAGTACTTC. Amino acids: CASSPITDREDEQYF. Using reference TRBV18 and TRBJ2-7 for the parts outside the CDR3, the full variable domain is NAGVMQNPRHLVRRRGQEARLRCSPMKGHSHVYWYRQLPEEGLKFMVYLQKENIIDESGMPKERFSAEFPKEGPSILRIQQVVRGDSAAYFCASSPITDREDEQYFGPGTRLTVT.

The V call is TRBV19, the J call TRBJ2-3; 7 bases line up with TRBD2. Trimming at V came to 2 bases and at J to 1 base, leaving 3 bases not matched to a gene. CDR1 LNHDA and CDR2 SQIVND come from the germline V gene (reference sequence). The CDR3 length is 15 residues. CDR3 in DNA: TGTGCCAGTAGTATAAGCGGGACGGGCACAGATACGCAGTATTTT. It specifies CASSISGTGTDTQYF. The full variable domain, rest sourced from reference TRBV19 and TRBJ2-3, is DGGITQSPKYLFRKEGQNVTLSCEQNLNHDAMYWYRQDPGQGLRLIYYSQIVNDFQKGDIAEGYSVSREKKESFPLTVTSAQKNPTAFYLCASSISGTGTDTQYFGPGTRLTVL.

The chain has TRBV29-1 and TRBJ2-3; D not certain. Trimming stripped 4 bases from V and 3 bases from J, with 8 bases between. Per germline, CDR1 SQVTM and CDR2 ANQGSEA. There are 12 residues in the CDR3. DNA for the CDR3: TGCAGCGTTGTTTCTAGTACAGATACGCAGTATTTT. Encoded protein: CSVVSSTDTQYF.

The table lists this clone with a few counts. V gene TRBV6-5 combines with J gene TRBJ2-7; 13 nucleotides match TRBD2. CDR1 is MNHEY, CDR2 SVGAGI, per germline. J gave up 3 bases and V 6 bases, and 5 bases lay outside the gene matches. CDR3 length: 15 residues. This CDR3 reads CASRPGTSGVYEQYF. The CDR3 DNA is TGTGCCAGCAGACCCGGGACTAGCGGGGTCTACGAGCAGTACTTC.

The chain recombines TRBV3-1 (or the pseudogene TRBV3-2) with TRBJ1-1; maybe TRBD1 (6 bases). The germline gives CDR1 LGHDT, CDR2 YNNKEL (reference sequence). Trimming removed 2 bases at V and 2 bases at J, with 12 bases between. There are 15 residues in the CDR3. The CDR3 loop reads CASSQPRGINTEAFF. CDR3 coding DNA: TGTGCCAGCAGCCAACCGAGGGGGATCAACACTGAAGCTTTCTTT.

The rearrangement links TRBV5-4 to TRBJ2-1; 10 bases match TRBD2. The CDR3 extends over 15 amino acids. Losses at the gene ends were 2 bases for V and 1 base for J; bases not matched to a gene: 0. CDR1 is SGHNT, CDR2 YYREEE, per germline (reference sequence). The CDR3 coding sequence is TGTGCCAGCAGCTTACTAGCGGGATCCTACAATGAGCAGTTCTTC. This codes for CASSLLAGSYNEQFF.

This clone was picked up a small number of times. The rearrangement links TRBV7-3 to TRBJ2-2, with D maybe TRBD1 (6 bases). The CDR3 is made up of 14 amino acids. Germline loops: CDR1 SGHTA, CDR2 FQGTGA. Between the trimmed V and J ends, which lost 6 bases and 3 bases, there was a span of 11 bases. DNA of the CDR3: TGTGCCAGCAGTCGGACAGTCGACACCGGGGAGCTGTTTTTT. Encoded protein: CASSRTVDTGELFF.

The chain couples TRBV27 to TRBJ1-5; 7 nucleotides line up with TRBD1. Germline assignment: CDR1 MNHEY and CDR2 SMNVEV (reference sequence). Trimming cost V 8 bases and J 5 bases; bases outside gene matches: 3. The CDR3 is made up of 12 amino acids. The CDR3 protein is CASRQGDQPQHF. The CDR3 DNA follows: TGTGCCAGCCGACAGGGAGATCAGCCCCAGCATTTT.

The sample holds one count of this clone. The genes are TRBV28 and TRBJ2-1; weak D call: TRBD2 (6 bases). Germline-derived CDR1 and CDR2 are MDHEN and SYDVKM. The CDR3 has 15 residues. V lost 5 bases to trimming and J lost 8 bases, with 19 bases between them. The chain's CDR3 is CASSTQRVSGDEQFF. The CDR3 coding sequence is TGTGCCAGCAGTACACAGCGGGTCAGTGGGGATGAGCAGTTCTTC. The whole variable domain, remainder taken from reference TRBV28 and TRBJ2-1, is DVKVTQSSRYLVKRTGEKVFLECVQDMDHENMFWYRQDPGLGLRLIYFSYDVKMKEKGDIPEGYSVSREKKERFSLILESASTNQTSMYLCASSTQRVSGDEQFFGPGTRLTVL.